This passage covers 31 T cell receptor beta chains from one sample sequenced in a study of blood T cells in healthy people across ages. The authors ran a second PCR of roughly 6 to 12 cycles using a sample-barcoded 5' primer and a J-beta primer mix. TCRdb analysed the 5' RACE reads with MiXCR anew, one entry per CDR3 protein. The sample consists of fewer than 750,000 distinct CDR3 sequences, roughly 48% of them appearing once. The sequencing sample was made of blood. The receptor set was obtained from a man older than 75 in good health.

The V gene is TRBV20-1, the J gene TRBJ2-1; 8 positions match TRBD1. V shed 2 bases and J 2 bases; nucleotides not matched to a gene: 5. Germline CDR1 DFQATT, CDR2 SNEGSKA (reference sequence). This CDR3 is 15 amino acids long. As DNA, the CDR3 is TGCAGTGCTAGACCCAGGGGGCTGGCCTACAATGAGCAGTTCTTC. Encoded protein: CSARPRGLAYNEQFF.

This clonotype occurred a few times. In nucleotides, the CDR3 is TGTGCCAGCAGCGTAGGAGTCAGGGGACAAAACATTCAGTACTTC. It is translated as CASSVGVRGQNIQYF. The chain couples TRBV9 to TRBJ2-7; TRBD1 is a possible D gene (6 bases). The assigned J gene may be wrong: the sequence end matches TRBJ2-4 better. This CDR3 has 15 amino acids. Germline V lookup: CDR1 SGDLS, CDR2 YYNGEE.

The chain links TRBV20-1 to TRBJ2-3; 12 positions agree with TRBD2. Germline lookup yields CDR1 DFQATT and CDR2 SNEGSKA (reference sequence). There are 16 residues in the CDR3. V gave up 5 bases and J gave up 3 bases; unmatched junction bases: 9. Written as DNA, the CDR3 is TGCAGTGCTTTGGCTAGCGGGGGGGCTGTAACAGATACGCAGTATTTT. Translating it yields CSALASGGAVTDTQYF.

The chain recombines TRBV20-1 with TRBJ2-7; no reliable D call. Germline V gene lookup returns CDR1 DFQATT and CDR2 SNEGSKA (reference sequence). V gave up 5 bases and J gave up 7 bases, with 12 bases separating them. The CDR3 runs 11 residues. This CDR3 is CSAEKTGEQYF. The CDR3 nucleotides are TGCAGTGCTGAGAAAACTGGGGAGCAGTACTTC.

The chain links TRBV9 to TRBJ2-2; D is perhaps TRBD1 (5 bases). V was cut by 0 bases and J by 0 bases, with 12 bases left in between. The CDR3 totals 17 residues. Per the germline V gene, CDR1 is SGDLS and CDR2 is YYNGEE. In nucleotides, the CDR3 is TGTGCCAGCAGCGTAGCCCCGGCAGGGACGAACACCGGGGAGCTGTTTTTT. Encoded protein: CASSVAPAGTNTGELFF.

Concerning this clonotype: A much larger clone lies one base from this, so it may be a read error. The genes are TRBV6-5 and TRBJ2-5; 11 nucleotides agree with TRBD2. CDR1 MNHEY and CDR2 SVGAGI come from the germline V gene. J gave up 1 base and V 11 bases, and 6 bases lay outside the gene matches. The CDR3 consists of 14 residues. In DNA, the CDR3 is TGTGCCTGCAAAACTAGCGGGGGCCAAGAGACCCAGTACTTC. Its translation is CACKTSGGQETQYF.

The gene calls are TRBV9 and TRBJ1-6; D uncertain. The germline gives CDR1 SGDLS, CDR2 YYNGEE. V was shortened by 0 bases and J by 9 bases, with 13 bases between the two germline ends. The CDR3 is 15 residues long. CDR3 residues: CASSVVGAAGSPLHF. For the CDR3, the DNA is TGTGCCAGCAGCGTAGTAGGAGCGGCGGGTTCACCCCTCCACTTT.

This chain uses TRBV6-2 or TRBV6-3 with TRBJ2-7; D is perhaps TRBD1 or TRBD2 (5 bases each). This CDR3 has 13 amino acids. In germline, CDR1 is MNHEY, CDR2 SVGEGT. The V end lost 6 bases, the J end lost 6 bases, and 15 bases lay between the germline ends. Written as DNA, the CDR3 is TGTGCCAGCAGACCCGGGACCCTCGGCGAGCAGTACTTC. Its protein is CASRPGTLGEQYF.

This chain connects TRBV28 to TRBJ2-3; tentative D call: TRBD2 (7 bases). The germline V and J ends were trimmed by 8 bases and 2 bases, with 17 bases remaining between them. This CDR3 is 15 amino acids long. Germline CDR1 reads MDHEN; CDR2 reads SYDVKM. The CDR3: CASGIGEGDTDTQYF. The CDR3 bases are TGTGCCAGCGGGATCGGGGAGGGGGACACAGATACGCAGTATTTT.

This clonotype was observed a few times. The chain uses TRBV4-3 and TRBJ2-3; D may be TRBD2 (5 bases). Trimming cost V 3 bases and J 3 bases, with 10 bases left between them. The CDR3 sequence is 14 residues long. Per germline, CDR1 LGHNA and CDR2 YSLEER. The CDR3 bases are TGCGCCAGCAGCCAGGAGCTAGCAACAGATACGCAGTATTTT. It specifies CASSQELATDTQYF.

V is TRBV7-2 and J is TRBJ2-5; D might be TRBD1 (5 bases). Germline CDR1 SGHTA, CDR2 FQGNSA. Deletions cut 1 base from V and 2 bases from J, with 8 bases between. The CDR3 consists of 14 residues. CDR3 sequence reads: CASSLGHRQETQYF. In DNA form, the CDR3 reads TGTGCCAGCAGCTTAGGCCACAGGCAAGAGACCCAGTACTTC.

The V call is TRBV28, the J call TRBJ2-3; D is ambiguous. V was trimmed by 6 bases and J by 0 bases, leaving 7 bases between them. Per germline, CDR1 MDHEN and CDR2 SYDVKM. This CDR3 is 13 amino acids long. The CDR3 is CASRASSTDTQYF. The CDR3 DNA follows: TGTGCCAGCAGGGCGTCTAGCACAGATACGCAGTATTTT.

This clonotype turned up a few times. The rearrangement uses TRBV12-3 or TRBV12-4 and TRBJ1-5; D gene unclear. This CDR3 has 15 residues. Trimming removed 7 bases at V and 0 bases at J, with 13 bases between. CDR3 protein: CASTAVGGSNQPQHF. As DNA, the CDR3 is TGTGCCAGCACCGCCGTTGGAGGTAGCAATCAGCCCCAGCATTTT.

This clonotype was found a few times. This sequence joins TRBV6-8 and TRBJ2-7, with 7 bases that match TRBD2. The V gene end was trimmed by 11 bases and the J gene end by 3 bases; junction bases not matched to a gene: 10. Per the germline V gene, CDR1 is MNHGY and CDR2 is SAAAGT. The CDR3 runs 13 residues. The CDR3 DNA reads as TGTGCCGGATCTGGGAGGGCAATCTACGAGCAGTACTTC. Translating gives CAGSGRAIYEQYF.

This clonotype was seen a few times. With a much larger clone just one base away, this may be a read error. The chain couples TRBV6-5 to TRBJ2-5, with 9 bases that match TRBD1. CDR1 MNHEY and CDR2 SVGAGI come from the germline V gene. V dropped 5 bases and J dropped 11; count of bases not matched to a gene: 18. The CDR3 is 16 amino acids. CDR3 loop: CASSPNPDRGSNEQYF. The CDR3 nucleotides are TGTGCCAGCAGTCCTAATCCGGACAGGGGTTCAAATGAGCAGTACTTC.

This sequence joins TRBV6-2 or TRBV6-3 and TRBJ1-3; 7 bases fit TRBD1. The CDR3 has 17 residues. Germline V gene data show CDR1 as MNHEY and CDR2 as SVGEGT. V lost 2 bases, J lost 2 bases, and 9 bases stayed unmatched. CDR3 coding DNA: TGTGCCAGCAGTTACCGGACAGGACGCTTCGCTGGAAACACCATATATTTT. This encodes CASSYRTGRFAGNTIYF.

Note on this clonotype: Being one base from a much bigger clone, this may be a read error. The chain carries TRBV5-6 and TRBJ2-1; D is uncertain. CDR3 length equals 12 residues. The V end lost 3 bases, the J end lost 3 bases, and 4 bases lay between the germline ends. Germline loops: CDR1 SGHDT, CDR2 YYEEEE. In DNA form, the CDR3 reads TGTGCCAGCAGCTCGTACTACAATGAGCAGTTCTTC. It specifies CASSSYYNEQFF.

The sample holds many counts of this clonotype. The chain carries TRBV4-1 and TRBJ1-1, with D unresolved. CDR1 is MGHRA and CDR2 is YSYEKL in the germline V gene. The CDR3 loop spans 15 amino acids. The V end was cut by 0 bases, the J end by 0 bases, with 8 bases between. Here the CDR3 reads CASSQDRRMNTEAFF. Here the CDR3 DNA reads TGCGCCAGCAGCCAAGATCGGCGGATGAACACTGAAGCTTTCTTT.

The V and J genes are TRBV9 and TRBJ2-5; TRBD1 might be the D (5 bases). CDR1 and CDR2 from the germline V gene are SGDLS and YYNGEE. This CDR3 has 14 residues. V was shortened by 2 bases and J by 3 bases, with 11 bases between the two germline ends. The CDR3 sequence: CASSVDRIEETQYF. The CDR3 nucleotides are TGTGCCAGCAGCGTCGACAGAATAGAAGAGACCCAGTACTTC.

This clonotype has just a few counts. Mismatch with germline at one junction end may stem from a read error. The CDR3 DNA sequence: TGTGCCAGCAACTTAGCGGGGGGGCGGTATGGCAATGAGCAGTTCTTC. Encoded protein: CASNLAGGRYGNEQFF. The chain has TRBV7-2 and TRBJ2-1, with 11 bases aligning to TRBD2. The germline gives CDR1 SGHTA, CDR2 FQGNSA. The CDR3 runs 16 residues.

This clonotype was found a few times. V is TRBV4-3 and J is TRBJ1-5; 12 bases line up with TRBD1. There are 17 residues in the CDR3. Trimming took 1 base from V and 7 from J; bases not matched to a gene: 8. CDR1 and CDR2 from the germline V gene are LGHNA and YSLEER. CDR3 nucleotide sequence: TGCGCCAGCAGCCAAGCTTACGGGACAGGGGGCGCGCAGCCCCAGCATTTT. Protein sequence: CASSQAYGTGGAQPQHF.

This chain uses TRBV29-1 with TRBJ1-1; no clear D gene. From germline, CDR1 is SQVTM and CDR2 ANQGSEA. V lost 3 bases to trimming and J lost 6 bases, with 14 bases between them. The CDR3 covers 13 residues. The CDR3 bases are TGCAGCGTTGATGAGTGGGCAAACGCTGAAGCTTTCTTT. It specifies CSVDEWANAEAFF.

This chain joins TRBV29-1 and TRBJ2-5; tentative D call: TRBD1 (5 bases). The CDR3 has 12 residues. In germline, CDR1 is SQVTM, CDR2 ANQGSEA. V gave up 4 bases and J gave up 5 bases, with 11 bases separating them. CDR3 loop: CSVVQGEETQYF. The CDR3 DNA reads as TGCAGCGTTGTTCAGGGTGAGGAGACCCAGTACTTC.

A few counts support this clonotype. The CDR3 DNA follows: TGTGCCAGCAGCCCACTGGGACAGGCCTACAATGAGCAGTTCTTC. Its translation is CASSPLGQAYNEQFF. The chain couples TRBV7-2 to TRBJ2-1; TRBD1 matches 8 bases. Losses at the gene ends were 5 bases for V and 2 bases for J; bases not matched to a gene: 5. The germline CDR1 and CDR2 sequences are SGHTA and FQGNSA. There are 15 residues in the CDR3. Full variable domain (outside the CDR3, taken from reference TRBV7-2 and TRBJ2-1): GAGVSQSPSNKVTEKGKDVELRCDPISGHTALYWYRQSLGQGLEFLIYFQGNSAPDKSGLPSDRFSAERTGGSVSTLTIQRTQQEDSAVYLCASSPLGQAYNEQFFGPGTRLTVL.

There are a few counts of this clonotype. V is TRBV5-5 and J is TRBJ1-2, with D possibly being TRBD1 (5 bases). This CDR3 comprises 14 residues. Between the trimmed V and J ends, which lost 3 bases and 2 bases, there was a span of 11 bases. From germline, CDR1 is SGHKS and CDR2 YYEKEE (reference sequence). The CDR3 DNA reads TGTGCCAGCAGCTCCCAGGCAGGGAACTATGGCTACACCTTC. It codes for CASSSQAGNYGYTF.

This chain uses TRBV28 with TRBJ2-1; the D is unclear. The germline V gene has CDR1 MDHEN and CDR2 SYDVKM. V lost 5 bases and J 7 bases, leaving 12 bases between the germline ends. The CDR3 extends over 13 amino acids. CDR3 residues: CASSPPYANEQFF. CDR3 DNA sequence: TGTGCCAGCAGTCCTCCTTACGCTAATGAGCAGTTCTTC.

The gene calls are TRBV7-8 and TRBJ2-7; 7 bases match TRBD2. CDR3 length: 14 residues. The V and J ends lost 8 bases and 3 bases, in that order; junction bases with no gene match: 10. Germline V gene lookup returns CDR1 SGHVS and CDR2 FQNEAQ. The CDR3 loop reads CASGSIPGGYEQYF. CDR3 sequence (DNA): TGTGCCAGCGGCTCGATACCGGGGGGCTACGAGCAGTACTTC.

The chain joins TRBV4-3 to TRBJ2-6, with 7 nucleotides matching TRBD1. The junction had 4 bases not matched to a gene; V was cut back by 3 bases and J by 2 bases. The CDR3 spans 16 residues. Per the germline V gene, CDR1 is LGHNA and CDR2 is YSLEER. The CDR3 here is CASSHSGGTGANVLTF. In DNA, the CDR3 is TGCGCCAGCAGCCATTCAGGGGGAACTGGGGCCAACGTCCTGACTTTC.

This clonotype has only a few counts. The gene calls are TRBV7-9 and TRBJ2-3; D is unclear. Trimming took 5 bases from V and 2 from J, leaving 14 bases between them. This CDR3 region has 15 residues. CDR1 is SEHNR, CDR2 FQNEAQ, per germline (reference sequence). The chain's CDR3 is CASSQQTTNTDTQYF. DNA of the CDR3: TGTGCCAGCAGCCAGCAAACCACGAACACAGATACGCAGTATTTT.

The chain combines TRBV3-1 with TRBJ1-5; tentative D call: TRBD1 (5 bases). The CDR3 loop spans 18 amino acids. Germline V gene sequence: CDR1 LGHDT, CDR2 YNNKEL (reference sequence). Between the trimmed V and J ends, which lost 2 bases and 1 base, there was a span of 18 bases. The CDR3 nucleotides read TGTGCCAGCAGCCAACGTGGAGGCGCGGGGCCGAGCAATCAGCCCCAGCATTTT. Its translation is CASSQRGGAGPSNQPQHF.

This clonotype has more than one count but fewer than ten. This sequence joins TRBV18 and TRBJ2-1; D ambiguous. This CDR3 contains 13 residues. V lost 1 base to trimming and J lost 7 bases, with 8 bases between them. Germline lookup yields CDR1 KGHSH and CDR2 LQKENI. CDR3 region: CASSPLYGNEQFF. CDR3 DNA sequence: TGTGCCAGCTCACCACTCTATGGGAATGAGCAGTTCTTC.